This TCR beta chain comes out of a study of cytomegalovirus exposure and HLA in healthy donors. Looking at the study overall: As an earlier analysis found, around 200 million T cells yielded about 120 million unique TCR beta sequences.

Donors were ostensibly healthy at sampling, although undocumented immune exposures were probable. Germline values: CDR1 MNHEY, CDR2 SVGAGI. CDR3 length: 15 residues. V was clipped by 5 bases and J by 4 bases; unmatched bases: 9. Amplification used 60 Vbeta primers and 13 Jbeta primers. Only in-frame clones appear in the TCRdb table, and some are missing; sequencing was by immunoSEQ multiplex PCR. The sample has 110,000 to 150,000 clones, 65% to 90% seen once. The chain has TRBV6-5 and TRBJ1-1; 8 positions match TRBD1. The sequenced sample consisted of PBMCs. The TCR was taken from a female donor in good health and CMV-seronegative. CDR3 amino acids: CASSQTRQGTTEAFF. CDR3 sequence (DNA): TGTGCCAGCAGTCAAACCCGACAGGGGACCACTGAAGCTTTCTTT.